Below, 19 T cell receptor beta chains from the same sample are listed, as sequenced in a study of OX40 agonist ivuxolimab in advanced cancers. The method was immunoSEQ multiplex PCR; TCRdb's version includes in-frame clones alone and lacks a portion of them. The table lists 20,000 to 25,000 clones, more than 65% of them singletons, with roughly 26% in the top ten. The source material was CD4+ or CD8+ T cells sorted from blood, sampled in a trial of the OX40 agonist ivuxolimab. The receptors shown here come from an adult with an advanced solid tumor such as melanoma, head and neck, liver or kidney cancer.

V is TRBV6-5 and J is TRBJ2-1, with D possibly called TRBD1 or TRBD2 (5 bases each). The CDR3 is 11 amino acids. The V and J ends lost 2 bases and 11 bases respectively, with 7 bases between them. The germline V gene has CDR1 MNHEY and CDR2 SVGAGI. CDR3 sequence reads: CASSYGGKQFF. DNA of the CDR3: TGTGCCAGCAGTTACGGGGGAAAGCAGTTCTTC.

The chain employs TRBV15 and TRBJ2-3, with TRBD2 as a possible D gene (6 bases). Germline loops: CDR1 LNHNV, CDR2 YYDKDF (reference sequence). Deletions cut 8 bases from V and 0 bases from J, with 18 bases between. CDR3 length equals 16 residues. CDR3 coding DNA: TGTGCCACCTCACCACCACTAGCTCCTAGCACAGATACGCAGTATTTT. Amino acid sequence: CATSPPLAPSTDTQYF.

The rearrangement uses TRBV28 and TRBJ1-1; perhaps TRBD1 as D (5 bases). The V gene's germline CDR1 is MDHEN and CDR2 SYDVKM. Deletions cut 3 bases from V and 1 base from J, with 12 bases between. The CDR3 has 15 residues. CDR3 in DNA: TGTGCCAGCAGTTTCCCTGGGGGGGAGAACACTGAAGCTTTCTTT. Amino acids: CASSFPGGENTEAFF. Full variable domain (missing parts from reference TRBV28 and TRBJ1-1): DVKVTQSSRYLVKRTGEKVFLECVQDMDHENMFWYRQDPGLGLRLIYFSYDVKMKEKGDIPEGYSVSREKKERFSLILESASTNQTSMYLCASSFPGGENTEAFFGQGTRLTVV.

V is TRBV28 and J is TRBJ1-5, with D unresolved. Between the trimmed V and J ends, which lost 7 bases and 6 bases, there was a span of 13 bases. The CDR3 length is 13 residues. Germline loops: CDR1 MDHEN, CDR2 SYDVKM. The CDR3, as DNA: TGTGCCAGCACAGAGGGCATGGGTCAGCCCCAGCATTTT. Translating gives CASTEGMGQPQHF.

V and J are TRBV6-1 and TRBJ2-3; 10 bases map to TRBD1. J gave up 1 base and V 7 bases, and 2 bases lay outside the gene matches. The CDR3 totals 14 residues. Germline V gene sequence: CDR1 MNHNS, CDR2 SASEGT. CDR3 nucleotides: TGTGCCAGCACCGGGACAGGGGGCACAGATACGCAGTATTTT. This sequence encodes CASTGTGGTDTQYF.

Points on this clone: Mismatch with germline at one junction end may stem from a read error. The chain links TRBV28 to TRBJ1-4, with D possibly being TRBD1 (6 bases). Per the germline V gene, CDR1 is MDHEN and CDR2 is SYDVKM. The length of the CDR3 is 14 residues. CDR3 loop: CASRSTYGPTAGDF. The DNA of the CDR3 is TGTGCCAGCAGGTCCACGTACGGTCCCACGGCAGGGGATTTT.

The chain couples TRBV7-2 to TRBJ2-5, with TRBD2 matching 8 bases. The J call may be in error: the DNA end matches TRBJ2-7 better. This CDR3 is built from 13 residues. Germline assignment: CDR1 SGHTA and CDR2 FQGNSA. The CDR3 DNA reads TGTGCCAGCAGCTTATGGCTAGCGGGCGAGCAGTACTTC. This sequence encodes CASSLWLAGEQYF.

This clone was counted a single time. This chain connects TRBV29-1 to TRBJ2-5; 7 bases agree with TRBD1. Germline CDR1 reads SQVTM; CDR2 reads ANQGSEA. With V trimmed by 2 bases and J by 5 bases, 8 bases remained unmatched. The CDR3 loop spans 14 amino acids. The CDR3 DNA reads as TGCAGCGTTGAAACTATACAGGGGTGGGAGACCCAGTACTTC. Protein product: CSVETIQGWETQYF.

This clone was recorded a few times. The genes are TRBV11-1 and TRBJ2-1, with TRBD1 identical over 7 bases. V lost 6 bases and J lost 1; bases outside the gene matches: 9. The germline V gene encodes CDR1 SGHAT and CDR2 FQDESV (reference sequence). The CDR3 is 16 residues long. The CDR3 here is CASSFHTGESYNEQFF. In DNA form, the CDR3 reads TGTGCCAGCAGTTTTCATACAGGGGAGTCCTACAATGAGCAGTTCTTC.

This chain links TRBV15 with TRBJ2-7; TRBD2 aligns across 9 bases. The CDR3 totals 15 residues. Germline V gene sequence: CDR1 LNHNV, CDR2 YYDKDF (reference sequence). After removal of 8 bases from V and 2 bases from J, the junction contained 10 bases not matched to a gene. This chain's CDR3 is CATLSTTSGPYEQYF. The CDR3 DNA reads as TGTGCCACCCTTTCGACGACTAGCGGCCCCTACGAGCAGTACTTC.

This sequence joins TRBV7-9 and TRBJ2-3, with unresolved D. Germline V CDR1 and CDR2: SEHNR, FQNEAQ (reference sequence). The CDR3 length is 12 residues. V lost 4 bases and J lost 2, with 4 bases in between. The CDR3 is CASSSFTDTQYF. Written as DNA, the CDR3 is TGTGCCAGCAGCTCGTTCACAGATACGCAGTATTTT.

The chain has TRBV5-6 and TRBJ2-1; D is unclear. Between the trimmed V and J ends, which lost 5 bases and 0 bases, there was a span of 15 bases. The CDR3 runs to 16 residues. Germline CDR1 is SGHDT and CDR2 is YYEEEE. In DNA, the CDR3 is TGTGCCAGCAGTTCCTTCCACTTGAGCTCCTACAATGAGCAGTTCTTC. It specifies CASSSFHLSSYNEQFF.

This clone occurred once. This chain joins TRBV6-1 and TRBJ2-1, with 11 bases lining up with TRBD2. The CDR3 consists of 14 residues. Germline V gene lookup returns CDR1 MNHNS and CDR2 SASEGT. V was pared by 6 bases and J by 3 bases, with 1 base of the junction left unmatched. Written as DNA, the CDR3 is TGTGCCAGCAGACTAGCGGGAGACTACAATGAGCAGTTCTTC. Residues: CASRLAGDYNEQFF.

This chain joins TRBV27 and TRBJ2-3, with TRBD2 matching 10 bases. Germline V gene sequence: CDR1 MNHEY, CDR2 SMNVEV (reference sequence). This CDR3 is built from 16 residues. V trimming: 6 bases; J trimming: 6 bases; junction bases outside the gene matches: 12. The CDR3 reads CASSGWTSGVGDTQYF. The DNA for the CDR3 is TGTGCCAGCAGCGGATGGACTAGCGGCGTGGGGGATACGCAGTATTTT.

The J gene is TRBJ1-1, the V gene TRBV5-6; D is perhaps TRBD1 (6 bases). The CDR3 is 15 residues long. Germline CDR1 reads SGHDT; CDR2 reads YYEEEE. Trimming stripped 2 bases from V and 8 bases from J, with 19 bases between. DNA of the CDR3: TGTGCCAGCAGCTTAGGGACACCGTTTCGTCTAGAAGCTTTCTTT. Amino acid sequence: CASSLGTPFRLEAFF.

The genes are TRBV27 and TRBJ2-3; 7 nucleotides agree with TRBD1. In germline, CDR1 is MNHEY, CDR2 SMNVEV (reference sequence). J gave up 0 bases and V 8 bases, and 11 bases lay outside the gene matches. CDR3 length: 16 amino acids. The CDR3 reads CASSSGQDSSTDTQYF. CDR3 coding DNA: TGTGCCAGCTCCTCCGGACAGGATTCTAGCACAGATACGCAGTATTTT.

This chain links TRBV10-1 with TRBJ2-1; 11 bases are shared with TRBD2. The V and J ends lost 4 bases and 6 bases, in that order; junction bases with no gene match: 8. This CDR3 is 16 amino acids long. Germline V lookup: CDR1 WNHNN, CDR2 SYGVQD (reference sequence). The CDR3 DNA is TGCGCCAGCAGTGGTCCTCTAGCGGGAGGACGCAATGAGCAGTTCTTC. It codes for CASSGPLAGGRNEQFF.

J is TRBJ2-7 and V is TRBV7-9; D remains ambiguous. V was shortened by 4 bases and J by 0 bases, with 13 bases between the two germline ends. The CDR3 totals 15 residues. Germline assignment: CDR1 SEHNR and CDR2 FQNEAQ (reference sequence). CDR3 nucleotides: TGTGCCAGCAGCTCCACGGTTTCCAACTCCTACGAGCAGTACTTC. Encoded protein: CASSSTVSNSYEQYF.

The chain recombines TRBV2 with TRBJ1-2, with D possibly TRBD1 on 5 matching bases. The CDR3 is 10 residues long. The V gene lost 11 bases and the J gene lost 7 bases, with 11 bases spanning the gap. Germline V CDR1 and CDR2: SNHLY, FYNNEI. CDR3 residues: CALGEGGYTF. CDR3 in DNA: TGTGCCTTGGGGGAGGGTGGCTACACCTTC. The full variable domain, completed using reference TRBV2 and TRBJ1-2, is EPEVTQTPSHQVTQMGQEVILRCVPISNHLYFYWYRQILGQKVEFLVSFYNNEISEKSEIFDDQFSVERPDGSNFTLKIRSTKLEDSAMYFCALGEGGYTFGSGTRLTVV.